A selection of T cell receptor beta chains follows, all from one sample in a study of T cells in Graves' hyperthyroidism and ophthalmopathy. A single record per CDR3 protein comes from TCRdb applying MiXCR to the multiplex PCR reads. The sample has approximately 430,000 distinct CDR3 sequences; about 15% are singletons. The sequencing sample was made of blood. The receptors were sampled from a man in his late teens or twenties with Graves' ophthalmopathy. The CDR3 runs from the conserved cysteine through the conserved F or W. A D gene is named only where the DNA matches it firmly. Size is omitted from some rows. Given values are once, few, many or a class for expanded clones.

>TRBV4-1|TRBJ2-7|many|-|14
CASSQVAQPHEQYF
TGCGCCAGCAGCCAAGTAGCCCAGCCCCACGAGCAGTACTTC
>TRBV20-1|TRBJ2-4|-|-|16
CSARVRFEWEQNIQYF
TGCAGTGCTAGAGTCCGTTTTGAGTGGGAGCAGAACATTCAGTACTTC
>TRBV7-2|TRBJ2-3|-|-|14
CASSPPQGGDTQYF
TGTGCCAGCAGCCCCCCCCAGGGGGGAGATACGCAGTATTTT
>TRBV11-2|TRBJ2-3|many|TRBD2|19
CASSLRLRREGLGTDTQYF
TGTGCCAGCAGCTTAAGGTTGCGGCGGGAGGGCCTGGGCACAGATACGCAGTATTTT
>TRBV15|TRBJ1-6|few|-|15
CATSRGYGINSPLHF
TGTGCCACCAGCAGAGGGTATGGAATTAATTCACCCCTCCACTTT
>TRBV10-2|TRBJ1-5|-|-|12
CASQMDGQPQHF
TGCGCCAGCCAAATGGATGGTCAGCCCCAGCATTTT
>TRBV10-3|TRBJ1-1|many|-|12
CAISESTDEAFF
TGTGCCATCAGTGAGTCGACGGATGAAGCTTTCTTT
>TRBV5-1|TRBJ1-2|few|-|14
CASSSSPTGGGYTF
TGCGCCAGCAGCTCGTCTCCCACAGGCGGTGGCTACACCTTC
>TRBV11-3|TRBJ1-1|many|-|14
CASTLAGGATEAFF
TGTGCCAGCACCCTCGCGGGGGGTGCCACTGAAGCTTTCTTT
>TRBV30|TRBJ2-7|-|-|14
CARSRQGGTYEQYF
TGTGCCCGGAGTAGGCAGGGTGGGACCTACGAGCAGTACTTC
>TRBV11-2|TRBJ2-7|-|-|16
CASSQGPGPGIYEQYF
TGTGCCAGCAGCCAAGGTCCGGGGCCAGGGATCTACGAGCAGTACTTC
>TRBV11-2|TRBJ2-7|many|-|14
CASSFRLAAYEQYF
TGTGCCAGCAGCTTCCGGCTAGCTGCCTACGAGCAGTACTTC
>TRBV30|TRBJ1-4|few|TRBD1|14
CAWRGGTDTKKLFF
TGTGCCTGGAGAGGTGGGACAGACACTAAAAAACTGTTTTTT
>TRBV2|TRBJ2-2|few|-|12
CASRQGSGELFF
TGTGCCAGCAGGCAGGGGTCCGGGGAGCTGTTTTTT
>TRBV19|TRBJ2-6|-|-|14
CASKRVSGANVLTF
TGTGCCAGTAAACGGGTCTCTGGGGCCAACGTCCTGACTTTC
>TRBV27|TRBJ1-6|few|-|12
CASSIYNSPLHF
TGTGCCAGCAGTATTTATAATTCACCCCTCCACTTT